This TCR beta chain is from a study of cytomegalovirus exposure and HLA in healthy donors. Germline CDR1 and CDR2: MGHRA and YSYEKL. This CDR3 is 15 amino acids long. V lost 8 bases, J lost 0 bases, and 13 bases lay in between. PCR was performed using 60 Vbeta and 13 Jbeta primers. Assay used: immunoSEQ multiplex PCR; TCRdb lists only in-frame clones, some missing. The sample consists of a few hundred thousand clones, around 80% of them appearing once. The origin of this receptor is a girl between 2 and 10 years old in good health and CMV-seronegative. Sequencing was done on a sample of PBMCs. The chain carries TRBV4-1 and TRBJ2-2, with D uncertain. The CDR3 sequence: CASRRGHTNTGELFF. The CDR3 DNA sequence: TGCGCCAGCCGCCGTGGGCACACGAACACCGGGGAGCTGTTTTTT.